The table lists the clone carrying this TCR beta chain with a few counts. What it recognizes is unknown. This CDR3 is 15 amino acids long. Germline V gives CDR1 LGHNA, CDR2 YNFKEQ. Trimming at V came to 4 bases and at J to 6 bases, leaving 7 bases not matched to a gene. From 5'RACE with constant-segment primers came TCR alpha and TCR beta cDNA libraries that carried sample barcodes and UMIs. One entry per CDR3 protein, called by TCRdb with MiXCR from the 5' RACE reads. The repertoire includes a few hundred thousand distinct CDR3 sequences, roughly a fifth of them detected once, and around 21% sits in the top ten. This sample is part of a study of T-cell memory formation after mild COVID-19. About the research overall: TCR clusters were largely donor specific.

The study, taken as a whole, reports: While clones contracting from day 15 to 85 were balanced between CD4 and CD8, later expanders leaned CD4+. Memory from before infection featured some responding clones, which suggests cross-reactive memory joined.

V and J are TRBV4-2 and TRBJ2-1, with 9 bases that match TRBD1. The receptor was isolated from a man between 18 and 29 years old who had mild COVID-19 (a few samples of this study predate the infection). Cell type and time point are not known. The sample was PBMCs or a T cell subset sorted from them (not recorded which). The CDR3 region is CASSPQLTGGNEQFF. In nucleotides, the CDR3 is TGTGCCAGCAGCCCCCAGCTGACAGGGGGCAATGAGCAGTTCTTC.